Described below is a single T cell receptor beta chain sequence and its context. This entry belongs to a study of blood T cell repertoires in COVID-19. Trimming removed 5 bases from V and 7 bases from J, with 14 bases in between. The CDR3 is 13 amino acids. In germline, CDR1 is SGHAT, CDR2 FQNNGV. Source study methods: Amplification of reference gene primers was used by the study to estimate nucleated cell counts. Using immunoSEQ multiplex PCR, the repertoire was profiled, and TCRdb retains in-frame clones only, with some absent. Clone size and the V and J calls come from that table; the DNA yielded D and trimming. Of about 58,000 clones listed, approximately 85% were seen once; the top ten hold 16%.

Sequencing was carried out using peripheral blood. The chain carries TRBV11-2 and TRBJ1-2; possible D gene TRBD1, 5 bases. The sequence came from a human donor in a cohort sampled during active COVID-19. DNA for the CDR3: TGTGCCAGCAGCCGCCGCAGGGAGGGTGGCTACACCTTC. Translated, it gives CASSRRREGGYTF.